The clone carrying this T cell receptor (beta chain) was picked up a small number of times. The germline V gene has CDR1 LNHNV and CDR2 YYDKDF (reference sequence). Trimming cost V 0 bases and J 6 bases; bases outside gene matches: 2. This CDR3 has 15 residues. The data stem from a study of blood T cell repertoires in COVID-19. The wider study: Donors in the United States, Italy and Spain gave samples during acute or convalescent COVID-19. The cDNA or gDNA used as material had been derived from T cells, B-cell-depleted T cells, or PBMCs.

In the original processing: From reference gene primer amplification, estimates of nucleated cell counts were derived. The table came from immunoSEQ multiplex PCR; TCRdb's copy has only in-frame clones and leaves some out. The DNA was the basis for D and trimming; V, J and clone size are from that table. The repertoire holds about 190,000 clones, with roughly 78% as singletons. The sequence derives from a woman of 80 years or more with active or convalescent COVID-19. The chain carries TRBV15 and TRBJ1-2; 12 nucleotides align to TRBD1. Sequenced: peripheral blood. This chain's CDR3 is CATSRDGTGGDGYTF. The CDR3 bases are TGTGCCACCAGCAGAGATGGGACAGGGGGCGATGGCTACACCTTC.